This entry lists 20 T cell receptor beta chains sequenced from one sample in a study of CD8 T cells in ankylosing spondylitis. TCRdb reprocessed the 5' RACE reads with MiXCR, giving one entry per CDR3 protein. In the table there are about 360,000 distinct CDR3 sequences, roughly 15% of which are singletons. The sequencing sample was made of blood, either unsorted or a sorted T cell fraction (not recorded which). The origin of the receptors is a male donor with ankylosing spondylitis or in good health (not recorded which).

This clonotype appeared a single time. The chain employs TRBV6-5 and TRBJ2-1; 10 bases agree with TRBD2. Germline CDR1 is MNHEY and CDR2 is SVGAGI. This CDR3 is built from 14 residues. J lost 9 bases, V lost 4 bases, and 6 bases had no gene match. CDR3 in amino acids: CASSSEGLATEQFF. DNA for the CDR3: TGTGCCAGCAGTTCTGAGGGACTAGCGACTGAGCAGTTCTTC.

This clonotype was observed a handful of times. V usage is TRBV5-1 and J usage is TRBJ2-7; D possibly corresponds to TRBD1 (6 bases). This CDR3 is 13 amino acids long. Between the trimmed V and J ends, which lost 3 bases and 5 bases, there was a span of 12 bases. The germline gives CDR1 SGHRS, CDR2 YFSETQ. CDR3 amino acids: CASSSTGTHEQYF. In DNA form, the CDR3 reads TGCGCCAGCAGCTCCACAGGGACCCACGAGCAGTACTTC. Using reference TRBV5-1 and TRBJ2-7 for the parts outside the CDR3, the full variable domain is KAGVTQTPRYLIKTRGQQVTLSCSPISGHRSVSWYQQTPGQGLQFLFEYFSETQRNKGNFPGRFSGRQFSNSRSEMNVSTLELGDSALYLCASSSTGTHEQYFGPGTRLTVT.

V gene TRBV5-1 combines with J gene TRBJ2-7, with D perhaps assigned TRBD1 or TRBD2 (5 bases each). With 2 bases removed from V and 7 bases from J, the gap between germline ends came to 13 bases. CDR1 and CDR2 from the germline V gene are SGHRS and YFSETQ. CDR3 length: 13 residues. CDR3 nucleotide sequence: TGCGCCAGCAGCTTTGGGACCTCTACGGAGCAGTACTTC. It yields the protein CASSFGTSTEQYF.

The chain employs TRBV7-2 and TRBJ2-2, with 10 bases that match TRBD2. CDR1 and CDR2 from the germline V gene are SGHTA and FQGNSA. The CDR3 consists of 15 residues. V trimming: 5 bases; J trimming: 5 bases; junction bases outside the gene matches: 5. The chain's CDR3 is CASSISGRQTGELFF. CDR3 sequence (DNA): TGTGCCAGCAGCATTAGCGGGAGGCAGACCGGGGAGCTGTTTTTT.

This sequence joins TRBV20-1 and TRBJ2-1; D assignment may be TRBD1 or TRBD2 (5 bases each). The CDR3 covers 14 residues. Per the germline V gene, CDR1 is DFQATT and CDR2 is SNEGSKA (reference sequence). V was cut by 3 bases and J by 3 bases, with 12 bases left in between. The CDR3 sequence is CSASRGGHYNEQFF. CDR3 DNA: TGCAGTGCTAGTCGGGGCGGCCACTACAATGAGCAGTTCTTC.

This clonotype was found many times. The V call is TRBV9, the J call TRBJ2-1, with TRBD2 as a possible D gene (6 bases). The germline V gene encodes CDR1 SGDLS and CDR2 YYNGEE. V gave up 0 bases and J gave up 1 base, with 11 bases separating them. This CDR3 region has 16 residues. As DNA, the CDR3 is TGTGCCAGCAGCGTAGGTAGGGCGGGGTCCTACAATGAGCAGTTCTTC. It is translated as CASSVGRAGSYNEQFF.

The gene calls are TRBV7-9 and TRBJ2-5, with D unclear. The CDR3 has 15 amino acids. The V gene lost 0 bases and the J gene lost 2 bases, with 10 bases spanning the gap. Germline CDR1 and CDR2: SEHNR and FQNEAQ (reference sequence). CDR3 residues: CASSLAHEIQETQYF. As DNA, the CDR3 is TGTGCCAGCAGCTTAGCGCACGAGATACAAGAGACCCAGTACTTC.

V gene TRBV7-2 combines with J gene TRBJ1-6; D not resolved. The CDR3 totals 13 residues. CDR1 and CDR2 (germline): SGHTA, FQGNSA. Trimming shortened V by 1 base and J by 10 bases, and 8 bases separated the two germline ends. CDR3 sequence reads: CASSLGIASPLHF. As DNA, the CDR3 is TGTGCCAGCAGCTTAGGGATAGCGTCACCCCTCCACTTT.

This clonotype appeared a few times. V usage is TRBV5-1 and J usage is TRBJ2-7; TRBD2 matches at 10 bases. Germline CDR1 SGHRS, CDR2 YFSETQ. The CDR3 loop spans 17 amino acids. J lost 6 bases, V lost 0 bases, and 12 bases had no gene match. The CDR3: CASSLAGGTSELVEQYF. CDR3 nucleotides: TGCGCCAGCAGCTTGGCCGGGGGGACTAGCGAACTAGTCGAGCAGTACTTC. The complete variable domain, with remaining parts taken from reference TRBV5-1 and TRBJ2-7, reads KAGVTQTPRYLIKTRGQQVTLSCSPISGHRSVSWYQQTPGQGLQFLFEYFSETQRNKGNFPGRFSGRQFSNSRSEMNVSTLELGDSALYLCASSLAGGTSELVEQYFGPGTRLTVT.

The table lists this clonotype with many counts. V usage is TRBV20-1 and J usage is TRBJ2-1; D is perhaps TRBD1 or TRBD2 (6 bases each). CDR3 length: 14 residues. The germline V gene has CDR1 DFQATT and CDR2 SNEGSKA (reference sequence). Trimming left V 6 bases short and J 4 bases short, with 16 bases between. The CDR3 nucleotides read TGCAGTGCCCCTCCCGGGGGCTATTACAATGAGCAGTTCTTC. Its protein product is CSAPPGGYYNEQFF.

The CDR3 reads CASSSTSGYEQYF. DNA of the CDR3: TGTGCCAGCAGTTCCACATCAGGTTACGAGCAGTACTTC. The V and J genes are TRBV5-5 and TRBJ2-7; no clear D. In germline, CDR1 is SGHKS, CDR2 YYEKEE (reference sequence). Trimming cost V 5 bases and J 4 bases, with 13 bases left between them. This CDR3 is built from 13 residues.

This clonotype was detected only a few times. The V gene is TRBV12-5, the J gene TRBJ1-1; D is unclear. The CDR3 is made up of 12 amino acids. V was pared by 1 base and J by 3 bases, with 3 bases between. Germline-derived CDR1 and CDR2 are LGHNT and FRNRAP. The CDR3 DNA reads TGTGCTAGTGGTTTGGGGGACACTGAAGCTTTCTTT. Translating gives CASGLGDTEAFF.

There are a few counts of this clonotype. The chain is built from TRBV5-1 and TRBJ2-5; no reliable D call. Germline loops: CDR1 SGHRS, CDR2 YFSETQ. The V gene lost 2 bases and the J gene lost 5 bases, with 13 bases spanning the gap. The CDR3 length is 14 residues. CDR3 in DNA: TGCGCCAGCAGCTTTGATCCAATAACGGAGACCCAGTACTTC. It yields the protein CASSFDPITETQYF.

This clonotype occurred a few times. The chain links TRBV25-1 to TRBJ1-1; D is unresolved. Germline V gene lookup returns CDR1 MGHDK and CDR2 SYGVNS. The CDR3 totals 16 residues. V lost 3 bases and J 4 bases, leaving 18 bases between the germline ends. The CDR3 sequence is CASSDPYEGRATEAFF. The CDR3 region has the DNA TGTGCCAGCAGTGACCCCTACGAGGGTCGGGCCACTGAAGCTTTCTTT.

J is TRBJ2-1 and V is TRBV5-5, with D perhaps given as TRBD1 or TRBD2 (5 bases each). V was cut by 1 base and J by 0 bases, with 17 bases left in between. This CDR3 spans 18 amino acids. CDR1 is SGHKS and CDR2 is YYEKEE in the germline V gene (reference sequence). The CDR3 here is CASSLYLVGTYSYNEQFF. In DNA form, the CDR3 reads TGTGCCAGCAGCTTGTATTTGGTGGGGACCTACTCCTACAATGAGCAGTTCTTC.

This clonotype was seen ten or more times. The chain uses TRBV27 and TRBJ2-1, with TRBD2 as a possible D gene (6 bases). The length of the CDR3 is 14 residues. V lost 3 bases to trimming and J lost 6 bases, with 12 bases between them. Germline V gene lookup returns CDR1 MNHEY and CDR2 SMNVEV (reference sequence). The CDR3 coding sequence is TGTGCCAGCAGTTTTCGGGGGTCCGTCAATGAGCAGTTCTTC. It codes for CASSFRGSVNEQFF.

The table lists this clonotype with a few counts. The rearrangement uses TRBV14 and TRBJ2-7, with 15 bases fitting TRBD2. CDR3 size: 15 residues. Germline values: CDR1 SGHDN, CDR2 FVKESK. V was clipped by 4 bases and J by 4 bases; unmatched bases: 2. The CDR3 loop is CASSPGTSGRYEQYF. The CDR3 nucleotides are TGTGCCAGCAGCCCCGGGACTAGCGGGAGGTACGAGCAGTACTTC.

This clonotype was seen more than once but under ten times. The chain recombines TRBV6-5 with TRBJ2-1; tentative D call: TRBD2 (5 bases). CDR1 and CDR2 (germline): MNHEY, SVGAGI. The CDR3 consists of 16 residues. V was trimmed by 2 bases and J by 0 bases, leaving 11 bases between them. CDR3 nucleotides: TGTGCCAGCAGTTACAAAAGCGGAAGCTCCTACAATGAGCAGTTCTTC. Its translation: CASSYKSGSSYNEQFF.

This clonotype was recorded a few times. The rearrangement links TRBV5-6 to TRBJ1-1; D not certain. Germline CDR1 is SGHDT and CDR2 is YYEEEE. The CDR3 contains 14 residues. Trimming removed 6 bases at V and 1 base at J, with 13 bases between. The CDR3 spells CASTMADSNTEAFF. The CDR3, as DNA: TGTGCCAGCACTATGGCCGATTCGAACACTGAAGCTTTCTTT.

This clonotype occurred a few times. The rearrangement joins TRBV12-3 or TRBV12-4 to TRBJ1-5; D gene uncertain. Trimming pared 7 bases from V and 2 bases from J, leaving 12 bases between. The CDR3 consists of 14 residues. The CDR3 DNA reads TGTGCCAGCACCTTGGGCGGCCGCAATCAGCCCCAGCATTTT. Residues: CASTLGGRNQPQHF.